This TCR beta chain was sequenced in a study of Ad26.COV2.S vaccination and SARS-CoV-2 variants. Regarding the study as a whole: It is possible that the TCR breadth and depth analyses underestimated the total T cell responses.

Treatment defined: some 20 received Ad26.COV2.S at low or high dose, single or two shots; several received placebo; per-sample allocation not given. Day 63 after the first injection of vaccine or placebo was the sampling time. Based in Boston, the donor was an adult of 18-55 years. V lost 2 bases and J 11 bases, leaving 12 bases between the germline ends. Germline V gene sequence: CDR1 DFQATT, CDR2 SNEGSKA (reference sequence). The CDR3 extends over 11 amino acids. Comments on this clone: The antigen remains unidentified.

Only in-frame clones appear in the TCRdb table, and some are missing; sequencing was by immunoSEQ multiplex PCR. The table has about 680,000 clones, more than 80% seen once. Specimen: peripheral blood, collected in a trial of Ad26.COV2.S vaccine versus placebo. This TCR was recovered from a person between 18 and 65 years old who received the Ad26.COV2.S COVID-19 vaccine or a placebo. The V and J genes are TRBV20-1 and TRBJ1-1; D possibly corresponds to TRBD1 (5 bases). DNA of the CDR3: TGCAGTGCTAGACAGGGTCTTCAGGCTTTCTTT. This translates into CSARQGLQAFF.